What follows is one TCR beta chain and its context. It has no known antigen specificity. Nothing much larger sits one base from this clone, and base qualities are not available. This record belongs to a study of T cell changes during pregnancy in multiple sclerosis (dated by TCRdb to between 2019 and 2020). For the wider study: The study examined how the T cell repertoire changed over the course of pregnancy in women with multiple sclerosis.

Inclusive of the bounding cysteine and phenylalanine, the CDR3 is 17 residues long. This entry keeps only the CDR3 DNA: 51 bases, framed from base 1. After removal of 1 base from V and 0 bases from J, the junction retains 10 bases not matched to a gene. The germline V gene encodes CDR1 SGHNT and CDR2 YYREEE (reference sequence). Library method: the immunoSEQ multiplex PCR assay. In TCRdb, the immuneACCESS table is reduced to in-frame sequences with V and J assigned. These tables do not hold every clone; where another copy was compared, an unresolved V gene accounts for under half, and the others remain unexplained. Present in this sample are 68,000 or so clones, about 89% of which were seen just once. The top ten constitute 0.65% to 1% of the sample.

The specimen comprised peripheral blood, sampled in the second trimester of pregnancy. The chain is encoded by TRBV5-4 joined to TRBJ2-7; 7 bases in the junction line up with TRBD2. The receptor comes from a female donor with multiple sclerosis, enrolled in a pregnancy study. The CDR3 reads CASSLLISPGGSYEQYF. Read as DNA, the sequence is TGTGCCAGCAGCTTGTTGATCTCCCCGGGAGGCTCCTACGAGCAGTACTTC.